A selection of T cell receptor beta chains follows, all from one sample in a study of T cells after yellow fever vaccination. TCRdb analysed the 5' RACE reads with MiXCR anew, one entry per CDR3 protein. This table has around 310,000 distinct CDR3 sequences, 8.7% appearing once. This material consisted of PBMCs, taken on the day of the first yellow fever vaccination. These receptors were taken from a man younger than 35 who received the YFV17D yellow fever vaccine. CDR3s include the opening cysteine and the closing phenylalanine or tryptophan. A D gene is named only where the DNA matches it firmly. Size is stated for part of the rows, as once, few or many counts, or as a class when the clone is expanded.

TRBV4-1	TRBD2	TRBJ2-1	few	TGCGCCAGCAGCCAAGAGTCAGGGCGGGGGAATGAGCAGTTCTTC	CASSQESGRGNEQFF
TRBV7-9	-	TRBJ2-2	few	TGTGCCAGCAGCTTAGTAGCAGGGTCGAACACCGGGGAGCTGTTTTTT	CASSLVAGSNTGELFF
TRBV4-3	-	TRBJ2-3	-	TGCGCCAGCGGCCAAGAATTCCGTGGGACAGATACGCAGTATTTT	CASGQEFRGTDTQYF
TRBV6-1	-	TRBJ2-2	-	TGTGCCAGCAGTGAATCTATCACGAGGGCAGCGAACACCGGGGAGCTGTTTTTT	CASSESITRAANTGELFF
TRBV7-2	TRBD1	TRBJ1-1	-	TGTGCCAGCAGCTTAGTTACAGGGGGCAGGACTGAAGCTTTCTTT	CASSLVTGGRTEAFF
TRBV6-1	TRBD2	TRBJ2-1	few	TGTGCCAGCAGTCAACTAGCGGGGGGCCCCAATGAGCAGTTCTTC	CASSQLAGGPNEQFF
TRBV7-2	TRBD2	TRBJ2-1	many	TGTGCCAGCAGCTTAGGACTAGCGGGGGGGGGTGAGCAGTTCTTC	CASSLGLAGGGEQFF
TRBV2	-	TRBJ2-3	few	TGTGCCAGCAGTGGAAGAATAGGTCTAGCTACGCAGTATTTT	CASSGRIGLATQYF
TRBV20-1	-	TRBJ2-1	few	TGCAGTGCCAAGGGTTCAGCGTGGGAAAAGAATGAGCAGTTCTTC	CSAKGSAWEKNEQFF
TRBV3-1	-	TRBJ2-1	many	TGTGCCAGCAGCCAAGATGACGTTCGGGTCGTAGCCTACAATGAGCAGTTCTTC	CASSQDDVRVVAYNEQFF
TRBV20-1	-	TRBJ2-5	few	TGCAGTGCAAAGAGGGCACCCGGAGAGACCCAGTACTTC	CSAKRAPGETQYF
TRBV27	-	TRBJ1-4	few	TGTGCCAGCAGTTTATACGGCAGCCTTGCAACTAATGAAAAACTGTTTTTT	CASSLYGSLATNEKLFF
TRBV7-2	-	TRBJ1-5	-	TGTGCCAGCAGCCCTACCAGGGTGCCGCAGCCCCAGCATTTT	CASSPTRVPQPQHF